This T cell receptor (beta chain) stems from a study of blood T cell repertoires in COVID-19. The overall study: Samples of COVID-19 (acute and convalescent) were obtained from the United States, Italy and Spain.

Clones were sequenced by immunoSEQ multiplex PCR, and TCRdb holds only the in-frame ones, with some missing. In the table there are around 170,000 clones, 70% to 90% of which are singletons. The V end lost 3 bases, the J end lost 3 bases, and 21 bases lay between the germline ends. CDR3 length: 17 amino acids. Germline assignment: CDR1 LGHDT and CDR2 YNNKEL (reference sequence). This receptor was taken from a man aged 55 to 70 with acute or convalescent COVID-19. The V and J genes are TRBV3-1 (or the pseudogene TRBV3-2) and TRBJ2-7; D ambiguous. The sequenced sample was peripheral blood. The DNA of the CDR3 is TGTGCCAGCAGCCATCTCACTCGGGTAGTCAATCGCTACGAGCAGTACTTC. Protein sequence: CASSHLTRVVNRYEQYF.